The 12 T cell receptor beta chains given below trace back to one sample, sequenced in a study of molecular identifiers for immune sequencing clone quantification. TCRdb fed the PCR reads into MiXCR, producing one record per CDR3 protein. The sample includes 300,000 to 400,000 distinct CDR3 sequences, 24% of them seen just once. Sequenced: naive CD8+ T cells from blood, with Jurkat cell RNA spiked in. Documented subset: FACS-sorted CD8+CD4-CCR7+CD45RA+ naive T cells. These receptors were taken from a human donor in good health. Some libraries in this study had Jurkat cell RNA spiked in.

A note on this clonotype: A single base separates this from a much larger clone, so it may be a read error. V gene TRBV29-1 combines with J gene TRBJ2-7, with D perhaps matching TRBD2 (5 bases). From germline, CDR1 is SQVTM and CDR2 ANQGSEA. The CDR3 covers 13 residues. V was trimmed by 5 bases and J by 2 bases, leaving 13 bases between them. The CDR3 DNA reads as TGCAGCGTTACCGGACCAGCGGCCTACGAGCAGTACTTC. Amino acids: CSVTGPAAYEQYF.

The table lists this clonotype with a count of one. The gene calls are TRBV19 and TRBJ1-5, with D perhaps matching TRBD1 (5 bases). The ends were cut back, 11 bases at V and 4 bases at J, with 15 bases in the middle. The germline V gene has CDR1 LNHDA and CDR2 SQIVND (reference sequence). This CDR3 spans 13 amino acids. The CDR3 DNA is TGTGCCGGCAGCCCAGGGCCAAATCAGCCCCAGCATTTT. This translates into CAGSPGPNQPQHF.

The chain combines TRBV12-3 or TRBV12-4 with TRBJ2-3; no reliable D call. Trimming left V 8 bases short and J 0 bases short, with 12 bases between. The CDR3 covers 14 residues. The CDR3 here is CASLRFHSTDTQYF. The CDR3 DNA reads TGTGCCAGCCTTAGATTCCATAGCACAGATACGCAGTATTTT.

This clonotype was observed at least ten times. This chain uses TRBV4-3 with TRBJ2-3, with 7 bases fitting TRBD1. V lost 0 bases to trimming and J lost 4 bases; unmatched junction nucleotides: 10. The germline V gene has CDR1 LGHNA and CDR2 YSLEER. The CDR3 contains 17 residues. The chain's CDR3 is CASSQDRLRQGSDTQYF. CDR3 sequence (DNA): TGCGCCAGCAGCCAAGATCGCTTGAGACAGGGTTCAGATACGCAGTATTTT.

This clonotype came up a few times. The chain is built from TRBV7-6 and TRBJ2-5, with a tentative D call TRBD2 (5 bases). Trimming shortened V by 0 bases and J by 5 bases, and 25 bases separated the two germline ends. The germline V gene has CDR1 SGHVS and CDR2 FNYEAQ. This CDR3 is 19 amino acids long. CDR3 sequence: CASSLAQDSRAPWRETQYF. CDR3 bases: TGTGCCAGCAGCTTAGCTCAAGACTCTCGAGCCCCATGGAGGGAGACCCAGTACTTC.

Concerning this clonotype: This may be a read error, as it is one base from a much larger clone. V is TRBV12-3 or TRBV12-4 and J is TRBJ2-3; no clear D. The CDR3 covers 16 residues. The V end was cut by 6 bases, the J end by 4 bases, with 20 bases between. In DNA, the CDR3 is TGTGCCAGCAGCCTGAATGTGGTGTCTTTTTCAGATACGCAGTATTTT. It is translated as CASSLNVVSFSDTQYF.

CDR3: CASGPPGLAGKDTQYF. The CDR3 nucleotides read TGTGCCAGCGGCCCCCCGGGGCTAGCGGGGAAAGATACGCAGTATTTT. The rearrangement joins TRBV7-9 to TRBJ2-3; 9 positions match TRBD2. Germline V gene sequence: CDR1 SEHNR, CDR2 FQNEAQ (reference sequence). This CDR3 is built from 16 residues. Trimming took 8 bases from V and 5 from J; bases not matched to a gene: 14.

The sample holds many counts of this clonotype. The V call is TRBV5-4, the J call TRBJ1-1; 7 nucleotides match TRBD1. Trimming took 0 bases from V and 0 from J; bases not matched to a gene: 5. CDR1 is SGHNT and CDR2 is YYREEE in the germline V gene (reference sequence). The CDR3 consists of 16 residues. The CDR3 nucleotides read TGTGCCAGCAGCTTGGGACAGGGTGGACTGAACACTGAAGCTTTCTTT. Its translation: CASSLGQGGLNTEAFF.

The table lists this clonotype with a few counts. The V and J genes are TRBV27 and TRBJ2-7, with TRBD2 matching 7 bases. The J segment lost 6 bases and the V segment lost 7 bases, leaving 6 bases of the junction unmatched. The germline V gene has CDR1 MNHEY and CDR2 SMNVEV (reference sequence). CDR3 length equals 12 residues. The CDR3 is CASNSGGGEQYF. In nucleotides, the CDR3 is TGTGCCAGCAACTCGGGGGGAGGCGAGCAGTACTTC.

The chain uses TRBV27 and TRBJ2-3; D tentatively fits TRBD1 or TRBD2 (5 bases each). V lost 0 bases to trimming and J lost 2 bases, with 12 bases between them. The germline gives CDR1 MNHEY, CDR2 SMNVEV (reference sequence). The CDR3 is made up of 16 amino acids. The CDR3 sequence is CASSLSGDPYTDTQYF. CDR3 DNA: TGTGCCAGCAGTTTATCAGGGGACCCCTACACAGATACGCAGTATTTT.

The chain links TRBV7-9 to TRBJ2-3, with TRBD2 identical over 7 bases. In germline, CDR1 is SEHNR, CDR2 FQNEAQ (reference sequence). This CDR3 contains 15 residues. V lost 5 bases and J lost 3; bases outside the gene matches: 8. CDR3 residues: CASSDTQLATDTQYF. The CDR3 DNA follows: TGTGCCAGCAGCGATACCCAACTAGCGACAGATACGCAGTATTTT.

As regards this clonotype: This could be a read error, since a much larger clone is one nucleotide away. The chain joins TRBV4-3 to TRBJ1-5; tentatively, D is TRBD1 (6 bases). V shed 0 bases and J shed 2 bases, with 11 bases lying between them. This CDR3 contains 16 residues. Germline loops: CDR1 LGHNA, CDR2 YSLEER. CDR3 in amino acids: CASSQDSPGGNQPQHF. The CDR3 bases are TGCGCCAGCAGCCAAGATTCTCCAGGGGGCAATCAGCCCCAGCATTTT.